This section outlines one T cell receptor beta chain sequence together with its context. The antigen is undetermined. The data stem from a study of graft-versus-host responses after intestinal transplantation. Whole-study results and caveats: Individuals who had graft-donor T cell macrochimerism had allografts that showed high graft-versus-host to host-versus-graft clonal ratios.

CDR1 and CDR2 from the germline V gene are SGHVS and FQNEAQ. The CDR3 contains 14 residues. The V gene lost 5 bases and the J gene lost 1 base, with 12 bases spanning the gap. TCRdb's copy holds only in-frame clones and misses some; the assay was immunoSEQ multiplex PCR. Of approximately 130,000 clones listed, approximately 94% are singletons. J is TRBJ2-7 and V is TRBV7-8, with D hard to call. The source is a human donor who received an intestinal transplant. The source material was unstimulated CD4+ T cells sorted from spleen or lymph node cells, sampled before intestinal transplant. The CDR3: CASSPRLQSYEQYF. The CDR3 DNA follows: TGTGCCAGCAGCCCCAGACTGCAATCCTACGAGCAGTACTTC.